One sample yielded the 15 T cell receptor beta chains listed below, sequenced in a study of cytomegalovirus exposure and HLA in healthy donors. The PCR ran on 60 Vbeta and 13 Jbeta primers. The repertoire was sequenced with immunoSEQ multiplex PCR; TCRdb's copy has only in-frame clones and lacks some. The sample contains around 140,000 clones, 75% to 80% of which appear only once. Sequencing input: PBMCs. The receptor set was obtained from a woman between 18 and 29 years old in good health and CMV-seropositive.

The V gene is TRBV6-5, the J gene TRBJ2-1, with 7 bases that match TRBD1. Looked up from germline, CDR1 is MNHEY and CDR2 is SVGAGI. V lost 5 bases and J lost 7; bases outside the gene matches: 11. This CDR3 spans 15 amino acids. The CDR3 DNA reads TGTGCCAGCAGTGTAGACAGGGCCGGAGTGAATGAGCAGTTCTTC. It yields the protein CASSVDRAGVNEQFF.

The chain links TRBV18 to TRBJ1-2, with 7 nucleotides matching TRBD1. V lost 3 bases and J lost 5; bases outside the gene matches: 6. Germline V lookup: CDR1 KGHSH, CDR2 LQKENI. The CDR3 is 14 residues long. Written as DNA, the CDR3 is TGTGCCAGCTCACCGGGGACAGATCCTTATGGCTACACCTTC. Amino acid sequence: CASSPGTDPYGYTF.

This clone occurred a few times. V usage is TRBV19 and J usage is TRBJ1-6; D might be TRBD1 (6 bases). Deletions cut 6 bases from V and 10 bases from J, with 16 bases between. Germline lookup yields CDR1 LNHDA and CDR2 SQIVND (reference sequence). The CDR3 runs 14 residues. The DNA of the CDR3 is TGTGCCAGTAGCCGTCACAGGGAGAACTCACCCCTCCACTTT. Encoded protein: CASSRHRENSPLHF. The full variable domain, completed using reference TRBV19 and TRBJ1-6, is DGGITQSPKYLFRKEGQNVTLSCEQNLNHDAMYWYRQDPGQGLRLIYYSQIVNDFQKGDIAEGYSVSREKKESFPLTVTSAQKNPTAFYLCASSRHRENSPLHFGNGTRLTVT.

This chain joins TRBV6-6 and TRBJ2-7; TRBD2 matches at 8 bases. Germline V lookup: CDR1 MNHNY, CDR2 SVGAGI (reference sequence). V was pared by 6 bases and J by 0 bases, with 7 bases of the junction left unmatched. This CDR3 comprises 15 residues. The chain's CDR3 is CASRTVSGVSYEQYF. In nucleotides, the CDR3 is TGTGCCAGCAGGACGGTTAGCGGGGTCTCCTACGAGCAGTACTTC.

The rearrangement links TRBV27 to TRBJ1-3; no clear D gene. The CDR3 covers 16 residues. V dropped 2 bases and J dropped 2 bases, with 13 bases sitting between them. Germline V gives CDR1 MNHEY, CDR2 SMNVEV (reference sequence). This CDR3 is CASSLKGGWTGNTIYF. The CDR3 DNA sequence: TGTGCCAGCAGTTTAAAAGGCGGGTGGACTGGAAACACCATATATTTT.

CDR3 bases: TGTGCCAGCAGCTTAGTGGCGGGGAGCAATCAGCCCCAGCATTTT. Its translation is CASSLVAGSNQPQHF. The chain uses TRBV11-2 and TRBJ1-5, with D hard to call. Trimming took off 1 base at V and 1 base at J, with 8 bases between the two ends. This CDR3 contains 15 residues. CDR1 SGHAT and CDR2 FQNNGV come from the germline V gene.

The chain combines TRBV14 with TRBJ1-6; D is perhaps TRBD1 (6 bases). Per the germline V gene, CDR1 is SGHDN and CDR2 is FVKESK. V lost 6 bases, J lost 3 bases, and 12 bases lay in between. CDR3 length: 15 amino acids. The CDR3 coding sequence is TGTGCCAGCAGTGAATGGACAGTCTATAATTCACCCCTCCACTTT. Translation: CASSEWTVYNSPLHF.

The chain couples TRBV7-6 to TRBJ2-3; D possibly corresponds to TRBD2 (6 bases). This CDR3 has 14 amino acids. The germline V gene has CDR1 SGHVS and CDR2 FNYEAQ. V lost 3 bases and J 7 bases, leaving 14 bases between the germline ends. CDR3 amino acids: CASSLDPGGNTQYF. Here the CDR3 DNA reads TGTGCCAGCAGCTTGGACCCTGGAGGGAATACGCAGTATTTT.

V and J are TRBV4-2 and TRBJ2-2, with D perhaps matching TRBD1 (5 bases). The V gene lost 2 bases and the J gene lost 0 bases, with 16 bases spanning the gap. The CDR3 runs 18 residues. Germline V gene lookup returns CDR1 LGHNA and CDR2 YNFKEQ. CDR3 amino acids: CASSQTGISRTNTGELFF. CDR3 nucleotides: TGTGCCAGCAGCCAAACAGGAATCTCTAGAACGAACACCGGGGAGCTGTTTTTT.

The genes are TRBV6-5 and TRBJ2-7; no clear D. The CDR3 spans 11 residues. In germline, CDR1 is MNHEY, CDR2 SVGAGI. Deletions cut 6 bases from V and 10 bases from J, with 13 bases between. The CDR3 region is CASSNLIEQYF. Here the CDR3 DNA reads TGTGCCAGCAGCAACCTGATAGAACAGTACTTC.

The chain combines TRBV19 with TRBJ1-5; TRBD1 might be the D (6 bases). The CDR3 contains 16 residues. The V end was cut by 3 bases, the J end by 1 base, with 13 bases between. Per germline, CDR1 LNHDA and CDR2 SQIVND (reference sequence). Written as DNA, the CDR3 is TGTGCCAGTAGTATGGGGGCAGGGAAGAGCAATCAGCCCCAGCATTTT. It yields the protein CASSMGAGKSNQPQHF.

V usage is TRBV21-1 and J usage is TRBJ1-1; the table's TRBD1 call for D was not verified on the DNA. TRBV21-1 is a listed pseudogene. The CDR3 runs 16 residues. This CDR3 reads CASSKEYRGNWTEAFF. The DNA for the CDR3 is TGTGCCAGCAGCAAAGAGTACAGGGGGAACTGGACTGAAGCTTTCTTT.

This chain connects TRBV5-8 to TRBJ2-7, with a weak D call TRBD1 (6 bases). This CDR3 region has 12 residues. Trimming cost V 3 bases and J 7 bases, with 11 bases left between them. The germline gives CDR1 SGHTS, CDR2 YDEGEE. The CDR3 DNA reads TGTGCCAGCAGCTCCTACAGGGTAGAGCAGTACTTC. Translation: CASSSYRVEQYF.

CDR3 nucleotides: TGTGCCAGCAGCCGCCCGGACAGGGGGATCTATGGCTACACCTTC. The encoded protein is CASSRPDRGIYGYTF. This chain joins TRBV7-2 and TRBJ1-2, with TRBD1 identical over 10 bases. CDR1 and CDR2 from the germline V gene are SGHTA and FQGNSA. The ends lost 5 bases at V and 4 bases at J; junction bases unmatched: 7. The CDR3 is made up of 15 amino acids. The full variable domain, in which reference TRBV7-2 and TRBJ1-2 provide the parts outside the CDR3, is GAGVSQSPSNKVTEKGKDVELRCDPISGHTALYWYRQSLGQGLEFLIYFQGNSAPDKSGLPSDRFSAERTGGSVSTLTIQRTQQEDSAVYLCASSRPDRGIYGYTFGSGTRLTVV.

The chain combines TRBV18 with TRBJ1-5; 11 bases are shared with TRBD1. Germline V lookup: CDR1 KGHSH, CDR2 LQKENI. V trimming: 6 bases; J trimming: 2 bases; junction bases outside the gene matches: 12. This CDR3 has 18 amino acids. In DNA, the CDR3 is TGTGCCAGCTCCCGGACAGGGGGCGCGTCTTTGGGCAATCAGCCCCAGCATTTT. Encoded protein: CASSRTGGASLGNQPQHF.